Below, 18 T cell receptor beta chains from the same sample are listed, as sequenced in a study of blood T cell repertoires in COVID-19. Generated by immunoSEQ multiplex PCR, the TCRdb table keeps only in-frame clones and is missing some. The sample lists hundreds of thousands of clones, roughly 87% occurring once. Sequences were obtained from peripheral blood. These receptors were taken from a human donor in a cohort sampled during active COVID-19.

Here the CDR3 reads CASSERGAGAAFF. CDR3 DNA: TGTGCCAGCAGTGAAAGGGGGGCGGGGGCAGCTTTCTTT. The rearrangement links TRBV6-1 to TRBJ1-1; a possible D gene is TRBD1 (6 bases). CDR3 length: 13 residues. CDR1 is MNHNS, CDR2 SASEGT, per germline. V gave up 2 bases and J gave up 10 bases, with 14 bases separating them.

This chain links TRBV6-1 with TRBJ2-2, with TRBD1 identical over 8 bases. Germline CDR1 and CDR2: MNHNS and SASEGT. V was pared by 4 bases and J by 1 base, with 11 bases of the junction left unmatched. The length of the CDR3 is 18 residues. In nucleotides, the CDR3 is TGTGCCAGCAGTGTACGATGGATCGGGACAGGGAACACCGGGGAGCTGTTTTTT. This codes for CASSVRWIGTGNTGELFF.

The gene calls are TRBV5-1 and TRBJ2-7; 9 bases are a match to TRBD2. Trimming cost V 6 bases and J 3 bases; bases outside gene matches: 7. Germline values: CDR1 SGHRS, CDR2 YFSETQ. This CDR3 is built from 14 residues. CDR3 protein: CASMGGSGGYEQYF. The CDR3 DNA reads TGCGCCAGCATGGGAGGTAGCGGGGGCTACGAGCAGTACTTC.

V and J are TRBV7-8 and TRBJ2-7, with no clear D. The length of the CDR3 is 11 residues. Germline lookup yields CDR1 SGHVS and CDR2 FQNEAQ. V lost 2 bases, J lost 6 bases, and 5 bases lay in between. The CDR3 loop is CASSLLSEQYF. CDR3 bases: TGTGCCAGCAGCTTACTATCCGAGCAGTACTTC.

This chain joins TRBV6-5 and TRBJ2-5, with 8 bases identical to TRBD1. V shed 8 bases, J shed 5 bases, and the junction held 10 bases outside the gene matches. Germline loops: CDR1 MNHEY, CDR2 SVGAGI. The CDR3 extends over 14 amino acids. The CDR3 DNA reads TGTGCCAGCTCGTTAGACAGGGGTATGGAGACCCAGTACTTC. Its translation is CASSLDRGMETQYF.

This sequence joins TRBV19 and TRBJ1-6, with TRBD1 matching over 10 bases. CDR3 length: 16 residues. Germline values: CDR1 LNHDA, CDR2 SQIVND (reference sequence). With 7 bases clipped from V and 5 bases from J, the junction kept 8 bases outside the gene matches. The CDR3 DNA is TGTGCCAGTACCCAACGGACAGGGGGAAATAATTCACCCCTCCACTTT. Amino acids: CASTQRTGGNNSPLHF.

The chain carries TRBV15 and TRBJ1-2; D gene uncertain. V lost 5 bases, J lost 0 bases, and 7 bases lay in between. This CDR3 has 13 residues. Germline loops: CDR1 LNHNV, CDR2 YYDKDF (reference sequence). CDR3 amino acids: CATSGGTNYGYTF. CDR3 in DNA: TGTGCCACCAGCGGCGGAACTAACTATGGCTACACCTTC.

A single count supports this clone. This chain uses TRBV30 with TRBJ1-2; weak D call: TRBD1 (6 bases). V lost 1 base to trimming and J lost 8 bases, with 11 bases between them. The CDR3 is 12 amino acids. The germline V gene has CDR1 GTSNPN and CDR2 SVGIG (reference sequence). In nucleotides, the CDR3 is TGTGCCTGGAGTGGGACAGCGCTGGGCTACACCTTC. Protein product: CAWSGTALGYTF.

The gene calls are TRBV13 and TRBJ1-5, with 8 positions matching TRBD1. The germline V gene has CDR1 PRHDT and CDR2 FYEKMQ (reference sequence). The length of the CDR3 is 16 residues. V shed 4 bases, J shed 7 bases, and the junction held 12 bases outside the gene matches. Here the CDR3 DNA reads TGTGCCAGCAGCTCGCGATCGACAGGGGTCTACCAGCCCCAGCATTTT. Protein: CASSSRSTGVYQPQHF.

The J gene is TRBJ2-7, the V gene TRBV9; D is perhaps TRBD2 (5 bases). Germline loops: CDR1 SGDLS, CDR2 YYNGEE. The germline V and J ends were trimmed by 4 bases and 6 bases, with 23 bases remaining between them. This CDR3 is 16 amino acids long. The CDR3, as DNA: TGTGCCAGCAGCTCCCTTGGGTCCCGAGGGAGAACCGAGCAGTACTTC. Translating it yields CASSSLGSRGRTEQYF.

V and J are TRBV6-5 and TRBJ2-5, with a possible D match to TRBD1 (5 bases). There are 14 residues in the CDR3. Germline loops: CDR1 MNHEY, CDR2 SVGAGI. V lost 3 bases, J lost 2 bases, and 10 bases lay in between. The CDR3 sequence: CASSYGHRQETQYF. Here the CDR3 DNA reads TGTGCCAGCAGTTATGGACACCGACAAGAGACCCAGTACTTC.

The chain recombines TRBV18 with TRBJ1-3; 8 positions match TRBD1. Losses at the gene ends were 5 bases for V and 2 bases for J; bases not matched to a gene: 8. The CDR3 is 16 amino acids. Per the germline V gene, CDR1 is KGHSH and CDR2 is LQKENI. In nucleotides, the CDR3 is TGTGCCAGCTCATTCCCGGGACAGGAAACTGGAAACACCATATATTTT. This gives the protein CASSFPGQETGNTIYF.

The chain couples TRBV4-1 to TRBJ2-5; 8 bases line up with TRBD2. With 1 base clipped from V and 2 bases from J, the junction kept 12 bases outside the gene matches. This CDR3 region has 18 residues. Germline values: CDR1 MGHRA, CDR2 YSYEKL. The CDR3 coding sequence is TGCGCCAGCAGCCAAGCCGTTGGACTAGCCGGAGAACAAGAGACCCAGTACTTC. It yields the protein CASSQAVGLAGEQETQYF.

This chain links TRBV2 with TRBJ1-1; TRBD1 might be the D (5 bases). Trimming pared 8 bases from V and 3 bases from J, leaving 16 bases between. Germline V gene lookup returns CDR1 SNHLY and CDR2 FYNNEI. The CDR3 extends over 14 amino acids. The CDR3 sequence is CASGTLLGDTEAFF. DNA of the CDR3: TGTGCCAGCGGGACTCTCCTAGGGGACACTGAAGCTTTCTTT. The entire variable domain, with the rest obtained from reference TRBV2 and TRBJ1-1, is as follows: EPEVTQTPSHQVTQMGQEVILRCVPISNHLYFYWYRQILGQKVEFLVSFYNNEISEKSEIFDDQFSVERPDGSNFTLKIRSTKLEDSAMYFCASGTLLGDTEAFFGQGTRLTVV.

This CDR3 reads CASSLDFNQPQHF. In DNA, the CDR3 is TGTGCCAGCAGTTTAGACTTCAATCAGCCCCAGCATTTT. This chain uses TRBV27 with TRBJ1-5; D not certain. CDR1 and CDR2 (germline): MNHEY, SMNVEV (reference sequence). V lost 2 bases and J lost 3, with 5 bases in between. This CDR3 spans 13 amino acids.

The chain has TRBV5-4 and TRBJ2-6; D call uncertain. This CDR3 is built from 16 residues. From germline, CDR1 is SGHNT and CDR2 YYREEE (reference sequence). Trimming removed 0 bases from V and 1 base from J, with 8 bases in between. The CDR3 reads CASSLGGLSGANVLTF. The CDR3 bases are TGTGCCAGCAGCTTGGGTGGGCTATCTGGGGCCAACGTCCTGACTTTC.

The count of this clone is one. The chain employs TRBV24-1 and TRBJ2-1, with TRBD1 matching 9 bases. In germline, CDR1 is KGHDR, CDR2 SFDVKD. The CDR3 is 19 amino acids. Losses at the gene ends were 3 bases for V and 2 bases for J; bases not matched to a gene: 13. The CDR3, as DNA: TGTGCCACCAGTGATACCGGGACAGGGAACGTGGGGCCCTACAATGAGCAGTTCTTC. Its translation is CATSDTGTGNVGPYNEQFF.

The CDR3 nucleotides are TGCGCCAGCAGCCAAGGAGGGACAGGGGTTCGCGAGCAGTACTTC. This sequence encodes CASSQGGTGVREQYF. The chain links TRBV4-3 to TRBJ2-7; 10 positions agree with TRBD1. V lost 1 base, J lost 6 bases, and 6 bases stayed unmatched. The CDR3 extends over 15 amino acids. Germline CDR1 and CDR2: LGHNA and YSLEER.